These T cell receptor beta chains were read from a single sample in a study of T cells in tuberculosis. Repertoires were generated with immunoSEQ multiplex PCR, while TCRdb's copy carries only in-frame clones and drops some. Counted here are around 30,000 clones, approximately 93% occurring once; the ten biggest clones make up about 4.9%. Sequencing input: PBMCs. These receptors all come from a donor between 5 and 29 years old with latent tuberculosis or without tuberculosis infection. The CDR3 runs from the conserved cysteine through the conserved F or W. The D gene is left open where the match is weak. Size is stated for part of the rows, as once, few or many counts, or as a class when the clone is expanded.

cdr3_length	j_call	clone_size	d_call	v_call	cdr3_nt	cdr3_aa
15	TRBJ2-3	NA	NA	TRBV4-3	TGCGCCAGCAGCCACGCGGACAGAAGCACAGATACGCAGTATTTT	CASSHADRSTDTQYF
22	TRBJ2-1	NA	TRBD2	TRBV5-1	TGCGCCAGCAGCTTGGCCTCGGGGTGGCGGGGGGCTTTCTCAAGCTCCTACAATGAGCAGTTCTTC	CASSLASGWRGAFSSSYNEQFF
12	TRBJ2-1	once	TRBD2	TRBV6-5	TGTGCCAGCAGGTCAACTAGCGGTGAGCAGTTCTTC	CASRSTSGEQFF
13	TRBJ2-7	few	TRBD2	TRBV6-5	TGTGCCAGCAGTCCCGGGGGGGCCCACGAGCAGTACTTC	CASSPGGAHEQYF
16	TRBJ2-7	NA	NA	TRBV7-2	TGTGCCAGCAGCTTAGAGCAGGGGCGAGGCCCCTACGAGCAGTACTTC	CASSLEQGRGPYEQYF
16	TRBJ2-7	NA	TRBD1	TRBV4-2	TGTGCCAGCAGCCAAGATGAGGGGACAGGGGGGTACGAGCAGTACTTC	CASSQDEGTGGYEQYF
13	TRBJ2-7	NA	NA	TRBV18	TGTGCCAGCTCACCACCGGGGAGCTACGAGCAGTACTTC	CASSPPGSYEQYF
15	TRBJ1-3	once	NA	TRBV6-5	TGTGCCAGCAGTTACTCAAGCGGGACTGGAAACACCATATATTTT	CASSYSSGTGNTIYF
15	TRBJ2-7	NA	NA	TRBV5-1	TGCGCCAGCAGCATAACAGGGTTGCGGTCATACGAGCAGTACTTC	CASSITGLRSYEQYF
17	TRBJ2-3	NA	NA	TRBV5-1	TGCGCCAGCAGCTTGGACCCGTCAGGGTCTAGCACAGATACGCAGTATTTT	CASSLDPSGSSTDTQYF
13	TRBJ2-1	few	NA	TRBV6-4	TGTGCCAGCAGTGACCCCTCGTCCTATGAGCAGTTCTTC	CASSDPSSYEQFF
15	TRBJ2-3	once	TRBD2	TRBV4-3	TGCGCCAGCAGCTTGACTAGCGATGGGACAGATACGCAGTATTTT	CASSLTSDGTDTQYF
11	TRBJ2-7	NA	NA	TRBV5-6	TGTGCCAGCAGCTCAGCCTACGAGCAGTACTTC	CASSSAYEQYF
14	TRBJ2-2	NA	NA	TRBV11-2	TGTGCCAGCAGCTCACGGACTACTTCGGGGGAGCTGTTTTTT	CASSSRTTSGELFF
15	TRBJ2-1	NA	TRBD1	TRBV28	TGTGCCAGCAGTTCGGGACAGGGCTCCTACAATGAGCAGTTCTTC	CASSSGQGSYNEQFF
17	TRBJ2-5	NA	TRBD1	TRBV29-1	TGCAGCGTTATTCTAAGTACAGGACAGGTCGTTTTCGAGACCCAGTACTTC	CSVILSTGQVVFETQYF
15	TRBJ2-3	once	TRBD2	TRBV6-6	TGTGCCAGCAGTTTCTCTAGCGGGAGGACAGATACGCAGTATTTT	CASSFSSGRTDTQYF
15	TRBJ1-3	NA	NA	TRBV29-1	TGCAGCGTGAGAACTTCCGGGGGGTCTGGAAACACCATATATTTT	CSVRTSGGSGNTIYF
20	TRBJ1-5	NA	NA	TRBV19	TGTGCCAGTAGCCCGAAGGCGAGGGCCAGCTCCGTCCATAGCAATCAGCCCCAGCATTTT	CASSPKARASSVHSNQPQHF
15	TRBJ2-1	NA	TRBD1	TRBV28	TGTGCCAGCAGTGCCAGCAGGACAGGCCCCAATGAGCAGTTCTTC	CASSASRTGPNEQFF
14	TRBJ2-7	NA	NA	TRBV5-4	TGTGCCAGCAGCTGGTACGAGACACCTTACGAGCAGTACTTC	CASSWYETPYEQYF
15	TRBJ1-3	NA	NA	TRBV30	TGTGCCTGGAGTTCGGCAGGATTCTCTGGAAACACCATATATTTT	CAWSSAGFSGNTIYF
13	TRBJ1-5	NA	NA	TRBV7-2	TGTGCCAGCAGCCTATTGAGGTATCAGCCCCAGCATTTT	CASSLLRYQPQHF
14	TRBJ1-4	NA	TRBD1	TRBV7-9	TGTGCCAGCAGCCCGGGACAGGTTAATGAAAAACTGTTTTTT	CASSPGQVNEKLFF
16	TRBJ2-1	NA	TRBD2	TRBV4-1	TGCGCCAGCAGTCGGACTAGCGGGGGGGTCTACAATGAGCAGTTCTTC	CASSRTSGGVYNEQFF
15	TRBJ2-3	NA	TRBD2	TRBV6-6	TGTGCCAGCAGTATAATAGCGGGGGTCACAGATACGCAGTATTTT	CASSIIAGVTDTQYF
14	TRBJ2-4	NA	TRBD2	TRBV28	TGTGCCAGCAGTTTCCCCGGGGGGGGTTACATTCAGTACTTC	CASSFPGGGYIQYF
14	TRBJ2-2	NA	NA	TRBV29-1	TGCAGCGTTGATTGGCAGGGGAACACCGGGGAGCTGTTTTTT	CSVDWQGNTGELFF